This record covers a single TCR beta chain. As yet, its antigen is unknown. The CDR3 covers 14 residues. Per the germline V gene, CDR1 is SGHRS and CDR2 is YFSETQ. Between the trimmed V and J ends, which lost 7 bases and 0 bases, there was a span of 10 bases. These data originate in a study of shared clonotypes between healthy human individuals. Study-level findings and limits: Sampling included only blood; tissue repertoires likely differ.

Here immunoSEQ multiplex PCR was the method, and the copy in TCRdb shows in-frame clones only, minus some. Of roughly 2.6 million clones listed, around 90% were seen once; the top ten hold about 0.13%. The rearrangement uses TRBV5-1 and TRBJ2-2; tentative D call: TRBD2 (6 bases). Sequenced sample: naive CD4+ T cells sorted from blood. Subset meaning: CD45RA+ positively selected. This receptor was identified in a man between 18 and 29 years old in good health. DNA of the CDR3: TGCGCCAGCGGGGGGAGGCCGAACACCGGGGAGCTGTTTTTT. This encodes CASGGRPNTGELFF.